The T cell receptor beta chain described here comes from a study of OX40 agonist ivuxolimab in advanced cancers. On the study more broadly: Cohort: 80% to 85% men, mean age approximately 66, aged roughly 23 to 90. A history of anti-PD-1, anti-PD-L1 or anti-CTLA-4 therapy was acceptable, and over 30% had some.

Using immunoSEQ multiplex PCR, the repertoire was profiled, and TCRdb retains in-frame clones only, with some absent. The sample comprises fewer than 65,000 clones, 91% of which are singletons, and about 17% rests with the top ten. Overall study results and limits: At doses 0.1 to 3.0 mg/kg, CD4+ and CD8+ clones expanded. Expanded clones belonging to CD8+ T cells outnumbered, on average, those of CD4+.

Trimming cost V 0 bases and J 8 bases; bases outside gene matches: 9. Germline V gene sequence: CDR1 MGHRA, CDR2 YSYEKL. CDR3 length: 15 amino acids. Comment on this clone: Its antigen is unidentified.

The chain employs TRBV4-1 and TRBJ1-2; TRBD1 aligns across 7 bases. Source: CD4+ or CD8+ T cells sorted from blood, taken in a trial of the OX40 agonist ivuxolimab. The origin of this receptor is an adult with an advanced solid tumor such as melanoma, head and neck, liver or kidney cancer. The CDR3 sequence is CASSQDGGGFTGYTF. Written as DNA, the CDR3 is TGCGCCAGCAGCCAAGATGGAGGGGGCTTTACCGGCTACACCTTC.